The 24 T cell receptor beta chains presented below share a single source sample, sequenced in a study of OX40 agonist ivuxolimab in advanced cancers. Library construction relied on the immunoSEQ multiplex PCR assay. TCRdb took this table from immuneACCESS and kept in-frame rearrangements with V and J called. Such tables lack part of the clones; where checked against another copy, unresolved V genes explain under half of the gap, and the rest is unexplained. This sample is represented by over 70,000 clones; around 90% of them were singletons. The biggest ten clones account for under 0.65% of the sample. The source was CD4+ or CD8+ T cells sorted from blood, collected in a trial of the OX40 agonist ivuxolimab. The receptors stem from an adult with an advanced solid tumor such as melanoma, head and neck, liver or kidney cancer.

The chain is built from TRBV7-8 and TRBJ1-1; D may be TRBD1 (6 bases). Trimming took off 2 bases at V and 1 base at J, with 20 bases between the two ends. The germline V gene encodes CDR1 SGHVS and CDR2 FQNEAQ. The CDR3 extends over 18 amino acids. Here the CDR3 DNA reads TGTGCCAGCAGCTTATATTGGCGGGACACGACCTCGAACACTGAAGCTTTCTTT. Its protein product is CASSLYWRDTTSNTEAFF.

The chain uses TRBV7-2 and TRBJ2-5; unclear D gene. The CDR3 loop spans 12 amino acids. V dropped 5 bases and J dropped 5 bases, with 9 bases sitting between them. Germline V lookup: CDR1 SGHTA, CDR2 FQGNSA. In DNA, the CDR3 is TGTGCCAGCAGCCGACGGGTTGAGACCCAGTACTTC. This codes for CASSRRVETQYF.

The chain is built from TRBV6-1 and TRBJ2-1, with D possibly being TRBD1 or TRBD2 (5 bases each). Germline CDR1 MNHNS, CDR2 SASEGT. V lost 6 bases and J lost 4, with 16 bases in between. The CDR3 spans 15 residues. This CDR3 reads CASRDTRWGYNEQFF. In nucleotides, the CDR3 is TGTGCCAGCAGAGATACTAGGTGGGGGTACAATGAGCAGTTCTTC.

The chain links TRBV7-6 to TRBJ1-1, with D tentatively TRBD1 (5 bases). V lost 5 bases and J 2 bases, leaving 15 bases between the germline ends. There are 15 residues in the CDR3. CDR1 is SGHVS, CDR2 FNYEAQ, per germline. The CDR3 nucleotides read TGTGCCAGCAGCAACGGACACCGTCTTAACACTGAAGCTTTCTTT. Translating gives CASSNGHRLNTEAFF.

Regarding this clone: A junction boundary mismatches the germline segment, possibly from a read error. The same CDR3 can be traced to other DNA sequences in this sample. The DNA for the CDR3 is TGTGCCAGCACCCAGGGGGCTAACTACGGCTACACCTTC. It specifies CASTQGANYGYTF. The chain carries TRBV13 and TRBJ1-2; the match to TRBD1 covers 8 bases. The germline V gene has CDR1 PRHDT and CDR2 FYEKMQ (reference sequence). This CDR3 has 13 amino acids. Variable domain in full (rest from reference TRBV13 and TRBJ1-2): AAGVIQSPRHLIKEKRETATLKCYPIPRHDTVYWYQQGPGQDPQFLISFYEKMQSDKGSIPDRFSAQQFSDYHSELNMSSLELGDSALYFCASTQGANYGYTFGSGTRLTVV.

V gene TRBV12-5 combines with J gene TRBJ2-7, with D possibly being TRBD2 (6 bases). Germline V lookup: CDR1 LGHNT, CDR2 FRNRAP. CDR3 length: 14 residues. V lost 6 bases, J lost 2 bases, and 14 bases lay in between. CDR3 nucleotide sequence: TGTGCTAGTGGCCCTCCGGGGGTAGCCTACGAGCAGTACTTC. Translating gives CASGPPGVAYEQYF.

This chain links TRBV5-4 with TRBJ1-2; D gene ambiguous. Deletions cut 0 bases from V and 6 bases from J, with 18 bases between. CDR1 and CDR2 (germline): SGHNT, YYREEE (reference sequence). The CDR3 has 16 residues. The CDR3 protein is CASSLGGQAPSDGYTF. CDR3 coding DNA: TGTGCCAGCAGCTTGGGGGGTCAGGCCCCCAGCGATGGCTACACCTTC.

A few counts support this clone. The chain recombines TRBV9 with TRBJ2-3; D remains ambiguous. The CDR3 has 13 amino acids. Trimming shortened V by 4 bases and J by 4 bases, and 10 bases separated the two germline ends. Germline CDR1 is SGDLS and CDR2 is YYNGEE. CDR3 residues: CASSPAPSDTQYF. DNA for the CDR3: TGTGCCAGCAGCCCAGCCCCTTCAGATACGCAGTATTTT.

CDR3 sequence reads: CASSEPGKWGGYTF. The CDR3 region has the DNA TGTGCCAGCAGTGAACCGGGAAAGTGGGGAGGCTACACCTTC. The chain recombines TRBV25-1 with TRBJ1-2, with D unresolved. The CDR3 is made up of 14 amino acids. Deletions cut 2 bases from V and 8 bases from J, with 15 bases between. Germline-derived CDR1 and CDR2 are MGHDK and SYGVNS.

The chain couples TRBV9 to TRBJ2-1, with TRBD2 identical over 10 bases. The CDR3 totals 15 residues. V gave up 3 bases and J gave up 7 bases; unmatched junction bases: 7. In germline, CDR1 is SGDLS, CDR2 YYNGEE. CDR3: CASSGSGRAGNEQFF. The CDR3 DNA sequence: TGTGCCAGCAGCGGAAGCGGGAGGGCGGGGAATGAGCAGTTCTTC.

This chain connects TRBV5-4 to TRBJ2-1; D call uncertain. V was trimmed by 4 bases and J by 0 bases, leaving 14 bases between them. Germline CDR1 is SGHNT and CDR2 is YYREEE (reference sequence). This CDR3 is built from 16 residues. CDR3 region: CASSRSSVSSYNEQFF. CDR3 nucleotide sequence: TGTGCCAGCAGCAGGAGCAGCGTTAGCTCCTACAATGAGCAGTTCTTC.

CDR3 sequence (DNA): TGCAGCGTTGAGGAGGTCACTGAAGCTTTCTTT. Translating it yields CSVEEVTEAFF. V and J are TRBV29-1 and TRBJ1-1; D gene ambiguous. The CDR3 is made up of 11 amino acids. V was cut by 3 bases and J by 4 bases, with 6 bases left in between. CDR1 is SQVTM, CDR2 ANQGSEA, per germline.

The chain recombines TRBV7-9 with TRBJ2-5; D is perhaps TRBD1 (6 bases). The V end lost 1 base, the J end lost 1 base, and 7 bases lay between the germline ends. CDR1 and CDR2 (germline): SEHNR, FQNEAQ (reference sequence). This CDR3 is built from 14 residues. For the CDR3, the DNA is TGTGCCAGCAGCTTAGAAGGGGGCCAAGAGACCCAGTACTTC. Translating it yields CASSLEGGQETQYF.

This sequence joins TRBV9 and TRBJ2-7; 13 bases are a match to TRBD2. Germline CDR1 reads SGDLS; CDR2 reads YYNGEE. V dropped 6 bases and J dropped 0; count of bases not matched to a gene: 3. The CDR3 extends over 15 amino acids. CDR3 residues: CASTRTSGSSYEQYF. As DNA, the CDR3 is TGTGCCAGCACCAGGACTAGCGGGAGCTCCTACGAGCAGTACTTC.

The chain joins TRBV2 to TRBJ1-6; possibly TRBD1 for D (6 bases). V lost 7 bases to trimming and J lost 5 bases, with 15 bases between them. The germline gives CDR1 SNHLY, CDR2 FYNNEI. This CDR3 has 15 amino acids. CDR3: CASTLGGANNSPLHF. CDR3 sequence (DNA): TGTGCCAGCACCCTCGGGGGCGCGAATAATTCACCCCTCCACTTT.

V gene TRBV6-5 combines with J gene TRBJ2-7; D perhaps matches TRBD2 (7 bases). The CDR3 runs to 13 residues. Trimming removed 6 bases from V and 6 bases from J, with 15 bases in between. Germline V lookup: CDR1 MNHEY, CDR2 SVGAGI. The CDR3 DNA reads TGTGCCAGCAGCTTTGCTGGGGGGGCCGAGCAGTACTTC. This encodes CASSFAGGAEQYF.

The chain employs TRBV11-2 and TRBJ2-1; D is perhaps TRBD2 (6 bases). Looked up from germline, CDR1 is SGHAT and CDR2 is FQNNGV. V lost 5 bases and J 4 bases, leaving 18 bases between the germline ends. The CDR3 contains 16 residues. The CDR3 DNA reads TGTGCCAGCAGCCCCCACTGGGAGGAGAGATACAATGAGCAGTTCTTC. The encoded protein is CASSPHWEERYNEQFF.

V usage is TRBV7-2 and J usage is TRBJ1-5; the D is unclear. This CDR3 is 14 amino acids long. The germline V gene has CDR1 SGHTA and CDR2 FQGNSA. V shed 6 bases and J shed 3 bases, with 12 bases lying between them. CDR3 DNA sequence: TGTGCCAGCAGTACGGGCCAGAACAATCAGCCCCAGCATTTT. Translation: CASSTGQNNQPQHF.

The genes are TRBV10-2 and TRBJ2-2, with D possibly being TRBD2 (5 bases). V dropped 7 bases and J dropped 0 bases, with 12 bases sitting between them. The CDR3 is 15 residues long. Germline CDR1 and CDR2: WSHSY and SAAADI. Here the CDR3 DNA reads TGCGCCAGCATTTCTAGCAGAACGAACACCGGGGAGCTGTTTTTT. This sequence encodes CASISSRTNTGELFF.

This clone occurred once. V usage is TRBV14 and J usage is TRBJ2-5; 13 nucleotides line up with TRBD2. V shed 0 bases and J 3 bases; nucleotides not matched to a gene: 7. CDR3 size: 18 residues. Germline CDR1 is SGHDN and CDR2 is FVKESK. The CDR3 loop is CASSQDETSGRAEETQYF. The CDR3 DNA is TGTGCCAGCAGCCAAGATGAAACTAGCGGGAGGGCCGAAGAGACCCAGTACTTC.

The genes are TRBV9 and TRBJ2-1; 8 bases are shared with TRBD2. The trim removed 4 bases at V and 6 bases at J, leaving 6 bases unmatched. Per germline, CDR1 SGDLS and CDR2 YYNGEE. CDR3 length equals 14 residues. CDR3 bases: TGTGCCAGCAGCCCTCCCGGGACTAGCAATGAGCAGTTCTTC. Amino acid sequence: CASSPPGTSNEQFF.

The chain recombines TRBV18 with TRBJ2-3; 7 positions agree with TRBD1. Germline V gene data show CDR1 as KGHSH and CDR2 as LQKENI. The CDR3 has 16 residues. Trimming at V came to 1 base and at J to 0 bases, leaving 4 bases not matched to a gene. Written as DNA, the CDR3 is TGTGCCAGCTCACCACTACAAGGGGGCAGCACAGATACGCAGTATTTT. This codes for CASSPLQGGSTDTQYF.

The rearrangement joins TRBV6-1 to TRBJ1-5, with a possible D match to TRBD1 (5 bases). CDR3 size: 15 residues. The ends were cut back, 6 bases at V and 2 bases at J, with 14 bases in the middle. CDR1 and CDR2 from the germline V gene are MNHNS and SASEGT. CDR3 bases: TGTGCCAGCAGGTTCGGGACCGCCGGCAATCAGCCCCAGCATTTT. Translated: CASRFGTAGNQPQHF.

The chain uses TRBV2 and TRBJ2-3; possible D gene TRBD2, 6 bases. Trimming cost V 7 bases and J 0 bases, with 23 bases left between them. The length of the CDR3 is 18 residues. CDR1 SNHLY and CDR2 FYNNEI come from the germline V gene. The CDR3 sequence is CASKRDPGARVSTDTQYF. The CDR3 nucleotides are TGTGCCAGCAAAAGGGATCCGGGAGCCAGGGTTAGCACAGATACGCAGTATTTT.